Detailed here is one TCR beta chain. Germline V CDR1 and CDR2: SGHRS, YFSETQ. CDR3 length: 16 amino acids. The ends lost 0 bases at V and 2 bases at J; junction bases unmatched: 3. Unsorted PBMC contributed roughly 320 ng DNA, approximately 30,000 T cell genomes, to each replicate PCR. Data came from immunoSEQ multiplex PCR; TCRdb stores just in-frame clones and leaves some out. The profile covers some 500,000 clones, with approximately 71% appearing a single time and around 12% taken by the ten largest. Recent vaccinations or acute infections were absent in the healthy HIV-negative adult donors. This sample is part of a study of shared clonotypes between healthy human individuals.

Sequenced sample: PBMCs. The chain is built from TRBV5-1 and TRBJ2-5; 11 nucleotides agree with TRBD1. The source of this sequence is a woman aged 40 to 55 in good health. Some clones in this sample may be carry-over from other donors' samples. The CDR3 coding sequence is TGCGCCAGCAGCTTGGCCGGGACAGGGGGACAAGAGACCCAGTACTTC. Encoded protein: CASSLAGTGGQETQYF.